This TCR beta chain derives from a study of OX40 agonist ivuxolimab in advanced cancers. On the study more broadly: Aged roughly 23 to 80 with a mean of about 63 years, they were approximately 80% male. Two patients with cutaneous melanoma and one with hepatocellular carcinoma, three in total, showed partial responses.

Clones were sequenced by immunoSEQ multiplex PCR, and TCRdb holds only the in-frame ones, with some missing. The sample has approximately 77,000 clones; 90% to 95% are singletons. Study-wide results and caveats: The mean number of expanded clones was higher in CD8+ T cells than in CD4+. Certain nonresponders additionally had low normalized T-cell clonal expansion.

Comment on this clone: Its antigen is as yet unknown.

The receptor's source is an adult with an advanced solid tumor such as melanoma, head and neck, liver or kidney cancer. Sequencing was performed on CD4+ or CD8+ T cells sorted from blood, taken in a trial of the OX40 agonist ivuxolimab.

CDR3 loop: CASSLQGGREQFF. In nucleotides, the CDR3 is TGTGCCAGCAGCCTACAGGGGGGAAGGGAGCAGTTCTTC. The chain recombines TRBV7-9 with TRBJ2-1, with 8 bases matching TRBD1. CDR3 length: 13 amino acids. The V gene end was trimmed by 5 bases and the J gene end by 10 bases; junction bases not matched to a gene: 7. Germline assignment: CDR1 SEHNR and CDR2 FQNEAQ (reference sequence).